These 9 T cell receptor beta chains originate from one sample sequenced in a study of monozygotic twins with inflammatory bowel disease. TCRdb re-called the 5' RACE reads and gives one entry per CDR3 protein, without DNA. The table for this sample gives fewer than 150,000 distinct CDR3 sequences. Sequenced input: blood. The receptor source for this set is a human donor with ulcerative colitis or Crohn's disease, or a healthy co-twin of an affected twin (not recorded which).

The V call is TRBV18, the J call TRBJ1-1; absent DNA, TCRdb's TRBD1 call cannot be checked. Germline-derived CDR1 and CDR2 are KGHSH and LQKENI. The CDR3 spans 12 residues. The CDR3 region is CASSRDRDEAFF.

CDR3 residues: CASSADSYGYTF. The V call is TRBV27, the J call TRBJ1-2; absent DNA, TCRdb's TRBD1 call cannot be checked. From germline, CDR1 is MNHEY and CDR2 SMNVEV (reference sequence). The CDR3 is made up of 12 amino acids.

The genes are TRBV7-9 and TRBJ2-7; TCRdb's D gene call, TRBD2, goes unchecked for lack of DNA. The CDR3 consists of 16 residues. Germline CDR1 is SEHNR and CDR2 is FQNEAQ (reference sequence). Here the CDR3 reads CASNDVGLAHIGEQYF.

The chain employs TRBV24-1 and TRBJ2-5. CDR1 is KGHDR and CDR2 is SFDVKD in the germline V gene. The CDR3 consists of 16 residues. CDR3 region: CATSDSLAAYQETQYF.

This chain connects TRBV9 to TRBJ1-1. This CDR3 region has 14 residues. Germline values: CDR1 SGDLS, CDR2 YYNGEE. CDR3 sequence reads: CASSVGGTQIEAFF.

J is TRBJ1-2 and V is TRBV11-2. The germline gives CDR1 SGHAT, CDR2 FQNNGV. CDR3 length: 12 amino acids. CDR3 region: CASSFYNYGYTF. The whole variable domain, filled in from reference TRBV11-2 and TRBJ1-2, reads EAGVAQSPRYKIIEKRQSVAFWCNPISGHATLYWYQQILGQGPKLLIQFQNNGVVDDSQLPKDRFSAERLKGVDSTLKIQPAKLEDSAVYLCASSFYNYGYTFGSGTRLTVV.

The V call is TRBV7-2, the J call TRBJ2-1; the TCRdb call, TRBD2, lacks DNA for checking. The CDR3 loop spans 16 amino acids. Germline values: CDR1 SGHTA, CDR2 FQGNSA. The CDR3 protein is CASSSQKSGGRSEQFF.

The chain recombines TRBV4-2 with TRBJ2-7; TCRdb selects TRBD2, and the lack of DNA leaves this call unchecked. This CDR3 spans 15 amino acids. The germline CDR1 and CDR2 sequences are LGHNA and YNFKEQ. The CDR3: CASSQTLSKPYEQYF.

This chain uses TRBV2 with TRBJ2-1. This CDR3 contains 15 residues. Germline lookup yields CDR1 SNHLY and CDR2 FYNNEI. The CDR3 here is CASSEGGGSYNEQFF.